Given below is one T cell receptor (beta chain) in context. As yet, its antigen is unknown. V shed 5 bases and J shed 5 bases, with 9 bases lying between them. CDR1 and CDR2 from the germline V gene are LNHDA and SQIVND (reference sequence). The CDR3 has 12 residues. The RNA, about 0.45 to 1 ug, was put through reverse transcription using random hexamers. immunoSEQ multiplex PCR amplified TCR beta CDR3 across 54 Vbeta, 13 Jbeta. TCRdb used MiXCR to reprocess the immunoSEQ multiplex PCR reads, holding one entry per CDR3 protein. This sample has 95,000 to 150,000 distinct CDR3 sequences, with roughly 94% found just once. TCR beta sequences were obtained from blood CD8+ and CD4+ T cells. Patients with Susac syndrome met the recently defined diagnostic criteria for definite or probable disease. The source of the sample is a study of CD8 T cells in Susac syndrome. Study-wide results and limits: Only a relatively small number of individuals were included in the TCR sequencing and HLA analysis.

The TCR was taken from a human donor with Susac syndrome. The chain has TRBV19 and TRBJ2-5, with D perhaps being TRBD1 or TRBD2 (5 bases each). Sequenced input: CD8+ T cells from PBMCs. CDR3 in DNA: TGTGCCAGTAGTCCTGAGGGGGAGACCCAGTACTTC. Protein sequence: CASSPEGETQYF.